This entry is about one TCR beta chain. Total RNA amounting to 500 ng was the source from which TCR beta cDNA was made with a constant-region primer. Investigators got TCR beta libraries out of three nested multiplex PCR rounds, done with slightly modified ARM-PCR. Two initial PCR rounds of 10 to 11 cycles each paired TRBV1-TRBV30 forward primers with a C-beta reverse primer. TCRdb processed the multiplex PCR reads anew with MiXCR; each CDR3 protein has one entry. The repertoire includes 150,000 to 200,000 distinct CDR3 sequences, about 60% of them detected once, and 70% to 80% sits in the top ten. The entry originates in a study of tumor-infiltrating lymphocytes in primary liver carcinoma. V was clipped by 3 bases and J by 5 bases; unmatched bases: 13. This CDR3 has 17 amino acids. The germline V gene has CDR1 KGHDR and CDR2 SFDVKD. RNA isolated from unsorted whole blood supplied the blood RNA, with germline DNA also extracted.

This receptor was taken from a man aged 35-49 years with primary liver carcinoma and hepatitis B virus infection. The chain links TRBV24-1 to TRBJ2-3; 7 nucleotides agree with TRBD2. The sequenced sample consisted of peripheral blood. CDR3 protein: CATSDRVGGSGIDTQYF. CDR3 sequence (DNA): TGTGCCACCAGTGATAGGGTCGGCGGGAGTGGTATAGATACGCAGTATTTT.